This entry lists 4 T cell receptor beta chains sequenced from one sample in a study of cytomegalovirus exposure and HLA in healthy donors. A multiplex PCR was run with 60 Vbeta primers and 13 Jbeta primers. Measured with immunoSEQ multiplex PCR; TCRdb has only the in-frame clones, and not every one. The sample lists some 130,000 clones, 65% to 80% occurring once. The source material was PBMCs. The receptors were sampled from a male donor in good health and CMV-seropositive.

The V call is TRBV7-2, the J call TRBJ2-7; no clear D. The V end was cut by 3 bases, the J end by 0 bases, with 9 bases between. There are 14 residues in the CDR3. Germline CDR1 and CDR2: SGHTA and FQGNSA. The CDR3 DNA reads TGTGCCAGCAGCTTCTCCACAGCCTCCTACGAGCAGTACTTC. It translates to CASSFSTASYEQYF.

The V and J genes are TRBV14 and TRBJ2-1, with 10 nucleotides matching TRBD2. The CDR3 is 13 amino acids. V gave up 4 bases and J gave up 9 bases; unmatched junction bases: 3. Germline V gives CDR1 SGHDN, CDR2 FVKESK. CDR3: CASSRRLAGEQFF. Written as DNA, the CDR3 is TGTGCCAGCAGCCGACGACTAGCGGGTGAGCAGTTCTTC. The full variable domain, rest sourced from reference TRBV14 and TRBJ2-1, is EAGVTQFPSHSVIEKGQTVTLRCDPISGHDNLYWYRRVMGKEIKFLLHFVKESKQDESGMPNNRFLAERTGGTYSTLKVQPAELEDSGVYFCASSRRLAGEQFFGPGTRLTVL.

This chain connects TRBV5-5 to TRBJ2-4, with D possibly matching TRBD1 (6 bases). The V gene's germline CDR1 is SGHKS and CDR2 YYEKEE (reference sequence). V lost 2 bases to trimming and J lost 1 base, with 16 bases between them. The CDR3 has 17 amino acids. CDR3 DNA: TGTGCCAGCAGCTTTCCCGTACAGGGTATGGCCAAAAACATTCAGTACTTC. It translates to CASSFPVQGMAKNIQYF.

To note about this clone: The junction shows a germline mismatch at one end, possibly a read error. This sequence joins TRBV7-9 and TRBJ2-7; D uncertain. The CDR3 length is 12 residues. Germline CDR1 reads SEHNR; CDR2 reads FQNEAQ (reference sequence). CDR3 nucleotides: TGTTCCAGCAGCTTCGTTAACTACGAGCAGTACTTC. It is translated as CSSSFVNYEQYF. Complete variable domain (other parts from reference TRBV7-9 and TRBJ2-7): DTGVSQNPRHKITKRGQNVTFRCDPISEHNRLYWYRQTLGQGPEFLTYFQNEAQLEKSRLLSDRFSAERPKGSFSTLEIQRTEQGDSAMYLCSSSFVNYEQYFGPGTRLTVT.